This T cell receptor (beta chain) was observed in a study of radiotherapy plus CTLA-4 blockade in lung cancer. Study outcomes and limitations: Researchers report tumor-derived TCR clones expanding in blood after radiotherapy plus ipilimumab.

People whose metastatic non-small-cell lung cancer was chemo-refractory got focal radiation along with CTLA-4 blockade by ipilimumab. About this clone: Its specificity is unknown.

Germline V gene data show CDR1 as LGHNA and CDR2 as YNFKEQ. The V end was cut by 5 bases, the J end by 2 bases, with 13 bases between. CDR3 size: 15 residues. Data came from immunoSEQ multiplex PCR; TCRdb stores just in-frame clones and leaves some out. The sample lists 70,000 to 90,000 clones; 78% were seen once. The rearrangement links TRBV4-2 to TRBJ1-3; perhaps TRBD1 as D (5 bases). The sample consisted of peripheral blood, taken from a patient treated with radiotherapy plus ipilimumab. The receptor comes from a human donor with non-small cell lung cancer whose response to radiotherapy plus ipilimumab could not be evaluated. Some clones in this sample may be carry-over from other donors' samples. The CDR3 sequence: CASSDRGAAGNTIYF. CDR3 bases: TGTGCCAGCAGCGATAGGGGTGCGGCTGGAAACACCATATATTTT.